This TCR beta chain was observed in a study of blood T cells in healthy people across ages. The study's findings and limits: Naive CD4+ cell counts and diversity both ran higher in long-lived than in aged donors. Investigators treated diversity estimates from one million T cells as underestimates. The CMV status of each donor remained undetermined, and this could have confounded shifts in expanded clonotypes.

A second PCR of 7 to 11 cycles used a sample-barcoded 5' primer and a J-beta primer mix. In TCRdb, the 5' RACE reads were re-called with MiXCR into one record per CDR3 protein. The sample has some 1,500,000 distinct CDR3 sequences; approximately 42% are singletons. Healthy individuals of Caucasian origin from Russia, aged about 6 to 95, served as donors. Trimming cost V 4 bases and J 8 bases; bases outside gene matches: 10. Germline V gene sequence: CDR1 LGHDT, CDR2 YNNKEL (reference sequence). This CDR3 region has 14 residues. This clonotype was found a few times. The target antigen is unknown. The chain couples TRBV3-1 to TRBJ1-2, with 7 positions matching TRBD1. The origin of this receptor is a woman between 18 and 29 years old in good health. Sequencing was performed on blood. This chain's CDR3 is CASSPRTGPFGYTF. Written as DNA, the CDR3 is TGTGCCAGCAGCCCGCGGACAGGACCTTTCGGCTACACCTTC.